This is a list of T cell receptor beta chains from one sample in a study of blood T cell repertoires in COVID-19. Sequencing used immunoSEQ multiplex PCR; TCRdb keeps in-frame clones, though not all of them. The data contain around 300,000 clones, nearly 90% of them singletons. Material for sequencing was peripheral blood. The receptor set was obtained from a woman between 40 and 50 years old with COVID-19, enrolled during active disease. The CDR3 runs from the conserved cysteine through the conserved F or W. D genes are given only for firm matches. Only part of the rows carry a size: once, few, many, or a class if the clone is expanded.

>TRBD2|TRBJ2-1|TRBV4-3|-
TGCGCCAGCAGCCAATGGGCGGGAGGGCCCTCGGGTGAGCAGTTCTTC
CASSQWAGGPSGEQFF
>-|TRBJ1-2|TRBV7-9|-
TGTGCCAGCAGCTTACAACCGCGCTATGGCTACACCTTC
CASSLQPRYGYTF
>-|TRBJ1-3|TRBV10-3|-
TGTGCCATCAGATTATCGTACTCTGGAAACACCATATATTTT
CAIRLSYSGNTIYF
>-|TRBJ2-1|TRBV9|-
TGTGCCAGCAGCGTAGCGCCCACACGGGACAATGAGCAGTTCTTC
CASSVAPTRDNEQFF
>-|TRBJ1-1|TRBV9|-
TGTGCCAGCAGCCCAGCGTTAGCGAACACTGAAGCTTTCTTT
CASSPALANTEAFF
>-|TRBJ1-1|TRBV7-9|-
TGTGCCAGCAGCTTGTCCTATGAAGCTTTCTTT
CASSLSYEAFF
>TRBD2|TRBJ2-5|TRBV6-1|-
TGTGCCAGCAGTGAAGGGGGGGGGAGCACCCAGACCCAGTACTTC
CASSEGGGSTQTQYF
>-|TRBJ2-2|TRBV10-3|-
TGTGCCATCAGTGAGGGCGGGTCGTACACCGGGGAGCTGTTTTTT
CAISEGGSYTGELFF
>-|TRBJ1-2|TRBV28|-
TGTGCCAGCCGGACAGTCTATGGCTACACCTTC
CASRTVYGYTF
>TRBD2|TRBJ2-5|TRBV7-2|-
TGTGCCAGCAGCTTAGCCACTAGCGGGGGATCCCAAGAGACCCAGTACTTC
CASSLATSGGSQETQYF
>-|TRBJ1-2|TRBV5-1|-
TGCGCCAGCAGCTTGGCGGAAGCCGGAGACTATGGCTACACCTTC
CASSLAEAGDYGYTF
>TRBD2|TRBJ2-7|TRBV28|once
TGTGCCAGCAGCCTCAATAGCGGGCTTCGATCCGAGCAGTACTTC
CASSLNSGLRSEQYF
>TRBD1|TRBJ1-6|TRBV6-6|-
TGTGCCAGCAGTCAACAGGGGATACCCCTCCACTTT
CASSQQGIPLHF
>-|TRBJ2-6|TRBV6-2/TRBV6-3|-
TGTGCCAGCAGCACTCTCAGGCAGTTGAGCTCTGGGGCCAACGTCCTGACTTTC
CASSTLRQLSSGANVLTF